The clone carrying this T cell receptor (beta chain) was counted only a few times. The CDR3 has 14 amino acids. With 2 bases removed from V and 5 bases from J, the gap between germline ends came to 10 bases. Germline V gene sequence: CDR1 SEHNR, CDR2 FQNEAQ (reference sequence). The sample belongs to a study of control samples from healthy donors and cancer patients. Measured with immunoSEQ multiplex PCR; TCRdb has only the in-frame clones, and not every one. There are about 120,000 clones in the sample; around 89% occur only once, and 40% lies in the top ten. The material sequenced was blood. The V call is TRBV7-9, the J call TRBJ2-1; D ambiguous. The origin of this receptor is a man aged 50-59 years in good health. The CDR3 DNA follows: TGTGCCAGCAGCTTAAGTGCCAGCCACAATGAGCAGTTCTTC. Its protein product is CASSLSASHNEQFF.